Below, 10 T cell receptor beta chains from the same sample are listed, as sequenced in a study of regulatory T cells in long-lasting Graves disease. iRepertoire HTBI primers and Arm-PCR of CDR3 regions built TCR beta libraries. TCRdb itself ran the multiplex PCR reads through MiXCR, one entry per CDR3 protein. The sample shows fewer than 650,000 distinct CDR3 sequences, around 15% of them seen only once. Sample time point: newly diagnosed GD, antithyroid drugs for less than 3 months. Extracted RNA from PBMCs served as the source of the TCR library. In addition, the sample was reused for a study of T cells in Graves' hyperthyroidism and ophthalmopathy.

This specimen consisted of peripheral blood mononuclear cells (PBMCs), obtained at new diagnosis, from a patient treated with antithyroid drugs. The receptors come from a young man with Graves disease.

The chain uses TRBV5-5 and TRBJ1-3; D gene ambiguous. The V and J ends lost 6 bases and 0 bases respectively, with 13 bases between them. Looked up from germline, CDR1 is SGHKS and CDR2 is YYEKEE (reference sequence). The CDR3 is made up of 15 amino acids. Here the CDR3 DNA reads TGTGCCAGCATCCTAGGGTACAACTCTGGAAACACCATATATTTT. It encodes CASILGYNSGNTIYF.

The V call is TRBV29-1, the J call TRBJ2-6, with 9 bases identical to TRBD1. The CDR3 totals 17 residues. Germline trimming cut 3 bases from V and 1 base from J; bases unmatched to any gene: 7. CDR1 and CDR2 from the germline V gene are SQVTM and ANQGSEA. DNA of the CDR3: TGCAGCGTTGATCAGACAGGGGGTTCTTCTGGGGCCAACGTCCTGACTTTC. Protein: CSVDQTGGSSGANVLTF. The full variable domain, completed using reference TRBV29-1 and TRBJ2-6, is SAVISQKPSRDICQRGTSLTIQCQVDSQVTMMFWYRQQPGQSLTLIATANQGSEATYESGFVIDKFPISRPNLTFSTLTVSNMSPEDSSIYLCSVDQTGGSSGANVLTFGAGSRLTVL.

CDR3 residues: CATSVGTGGAMDEQFF. CDR3 in DNA: TGTGCCACCAGCGTCGGGACAGGGGGGGCTATGGATGAGCAGTTCTTC. The chain is built from TRBV15 and TRBJ2-1, with 11 bases matching TRBD1. The CDR3 totals 16 residues. Germline V gene lookup returns CDR1 LNHNV and CDR2 YYDKDF (reference sequence). The J segment lost 8 bases and the V segment lost 5 bases, leaving 11 bases of the junction unmatched.

V and J are TRBV5-4 and TRBJ2-3; 7 bases match TRBD1. CDR3 length equals 14 residues. Unmatched junction bases numbered 4, after V lost 1 base and J lost 5 bases. CDR1 is SGHNT, CDR2 YYREEE, per germline (reference sequence). The CDR3 loop is CASSLRGLGDTQYF. In DNA form, the CDR3 reads TGTGCCAGCAGCTTGAGGGGGCTTGGAGATACGCAGTATTTT. Full variable domain (outside the CDR3, taken from reference TRBV5-4 and TRBJ2-3): ETGVTQSPTHLIKTRGQQVTLRCSSQSGHNTVSWYQQALGQGPQFIFQYYREEENGRGNFPPRFSGLQFPNYSSELNVNALELDDSALYLCASSLRGLGDTQYFGPGTRLTVL.

This clonotype has at least ten counts. V and J are TRBV12-3 or TRBV12-4 and TRBJ2-1; D is undetermined. The germline V and J ends were trimmed by 6 bases and 10 bases, with 16 bases remaining between them. The CDR3 is 13 residues long. In DNA, the CDR3 is TGTGCCAGCAGACTCCCGAACCGCAGCGAGCAGTTCTTC. Translating gives CASRLPNRSEQFF.

This clonotype was found a few times. This sequence joins TRBV7-9 and TRBJ2-6; 7 nucleotides match TRBD2. The CDR3 is 14 residues long. The germline V gene has CDR1 SEHNR and CDR2 FQNEAQ (reference sequence). The ends lost 5 bases at V and 3 bases at J; junction bases unmatched: 1. The CDR3 loop is CASSRGDGANVLTF. DNA for the CDR3: TGTGCCAGCAGCCGGGGGGATGGGGCCAACGTCCTGACTTTC.

The chain recombines TRBV7-9 with TRBJ2-1, with 13 bases identical to TRBD2. Germline assignment: CDR1 SEHNR and CDR2 FQNEAQ (reference sequence). CDR3 length: 19 residues. Trimming took 5 bases from V and 2 from J; bases not matched to a gene: 12. The CDR3 loop reads CASSPIGLAGERTYNEQFF. In DNA, the CDR3 is TGTGCCAGCAGCCCCATCGGACTAGCGGGAGAGCGTACCTACAATGAGCAGTTCTTC.

The rearrangement uses TRBV7-9 and TRBJ1-4; a possible D gene is TRBD1 (6 bases). The CDR3 consists of 14 residues. Germline-derived CDR1 and CDR2 are SEHNR and FQNEAQ (reference sequence). Trimming removed 7 bases from V and 6 bases from J, with 15 bases in between. CDR3 coding DNA: TGTGCCAGCACCCGGGAGGGGGTCCATGAAAAACTGTTTTTT. Translated, it gives CASTREGVHEKLFF.

In its sample, this clonotype was seen many times. The chain recombines TRBV27 with TRBJ1-5; 10 bases line up with TRBD1. The V gene end was trimmed by 4 bases and the J gene end by 2 bases; junction bases not matched to a gene: 2. From germline, CDR1 is MNHEY and CDR2 SMNVEV (reference sequence). The CDR3 is 15 amino acids. Here the CDR3 reads CASSYGTGGNQPQHF. CDR3 nucleotides: TGTGCCAGCAGTTATGGGACAGGGGGCAATCAGCCCCAGCATTTT.

This clonotype was counted many times. V is TRBV10-3 and J is TRBJ1-1; TRBD1 matches at 9 bases. CDR1 is ENHRY and CDR2 is SYGVKD in the germline V gene. The ends lost 4 bases at V and 4 bases at J; junction bases unmatched: 4. The CDR3 contains 14 residues. CDR3 loop: CAISGGTGSTEAFF. The CDR3 nucleotides are TGTGCCATCAGTGGTGGGACAGGGAGCACTGAAGCTTTCTTT.